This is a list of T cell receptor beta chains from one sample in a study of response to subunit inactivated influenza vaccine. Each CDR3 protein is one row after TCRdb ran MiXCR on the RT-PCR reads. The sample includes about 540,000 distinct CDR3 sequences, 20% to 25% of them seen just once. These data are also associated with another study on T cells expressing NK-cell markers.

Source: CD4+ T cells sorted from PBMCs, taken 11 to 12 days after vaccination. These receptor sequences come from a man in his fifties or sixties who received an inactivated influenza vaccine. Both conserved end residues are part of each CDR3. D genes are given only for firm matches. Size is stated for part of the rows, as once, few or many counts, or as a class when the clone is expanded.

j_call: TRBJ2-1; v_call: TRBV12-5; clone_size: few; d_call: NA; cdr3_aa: CASGLVMLGQSDNDNEQFF; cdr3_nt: TGTGCTAGTGGTTTGGTAATGCTCGGACAGTCGGATAACGACAATGAGCAGTTCTTC
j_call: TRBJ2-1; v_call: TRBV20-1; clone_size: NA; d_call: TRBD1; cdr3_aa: CSARDGTVHNEQFF; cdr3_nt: TGCAGTGCTAGAGATGGGACAGTACACAATGAGCAGTTCTTC
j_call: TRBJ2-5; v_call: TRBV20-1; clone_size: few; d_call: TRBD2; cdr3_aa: CSARGRAGAQETQYF; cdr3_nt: TGCAGTGCTAGAGGTCGAGCGGGGGCCCAAGAGACCCAGTACTTC
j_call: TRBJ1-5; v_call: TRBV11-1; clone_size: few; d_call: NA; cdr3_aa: CASSRIRQSHSNQPQHF; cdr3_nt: TGTGCCAGCAGCCGGATCCGACAATCACATAGCAATCAGCCCCAGCATTTT
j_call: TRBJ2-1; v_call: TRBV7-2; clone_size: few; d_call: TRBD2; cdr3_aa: CASSPVLREVYNEQFF; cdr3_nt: TGTGCCAGCAGCCCAGTCTTACGGGAGGTCTACAATGAGCAGTTCTTC
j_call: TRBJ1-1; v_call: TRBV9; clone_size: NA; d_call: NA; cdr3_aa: CASSVMRTTEAFF; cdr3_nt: TGTGCCAGCAGCGTAATGCGAACCACTGAAGCTTTCTTT
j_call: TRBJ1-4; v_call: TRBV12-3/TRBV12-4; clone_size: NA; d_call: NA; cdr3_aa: CASSSTATNEKLFF; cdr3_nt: TGTGCCAGCAGTAGTACCGCAACTAATGAAAAACTGTTTTTT
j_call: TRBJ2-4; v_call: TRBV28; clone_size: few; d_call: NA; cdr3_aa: CASSFSQGRARYF; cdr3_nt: TGTGCCAGCAGTTTTAGCCAGGGGAGGGCGAGGTACTTC
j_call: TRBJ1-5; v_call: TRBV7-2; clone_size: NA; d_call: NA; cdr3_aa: CASSLESGQPQHF; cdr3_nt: TGTGCCAGCAGCTTAGAGTCGGGTCAGCCCCAGCATTTT
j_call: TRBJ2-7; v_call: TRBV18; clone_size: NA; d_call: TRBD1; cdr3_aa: CASSRGQGGNEQYF; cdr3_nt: TGTGCCAGCTCACGAGGACAGGGTGGCAACGAGCAGTACTTC
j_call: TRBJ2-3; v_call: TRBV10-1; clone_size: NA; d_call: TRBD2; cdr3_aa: CASSEWLAGLPDTQYF; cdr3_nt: TGCGCCAGCAGTGAGTGGCTAGCGGGATTGCCAGATACGCAGTATTTT
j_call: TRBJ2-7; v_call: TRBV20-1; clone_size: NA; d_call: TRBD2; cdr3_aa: CSARPHSGSYEQYF; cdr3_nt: TGCAGTGCTAGACCGCATAGCGGGAGCTACGAGCAGTACTTC
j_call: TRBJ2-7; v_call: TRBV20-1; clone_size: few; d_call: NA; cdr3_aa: CSARAGTFYEQYF; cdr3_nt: TGCAGTGCGCGGGCCGGGACTTTCTACGAGCAGTACTTC
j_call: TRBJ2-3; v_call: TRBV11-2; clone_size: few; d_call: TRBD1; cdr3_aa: CASSSRRQGGTDTQYF; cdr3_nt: TGTGCCAGCAGCTCGCGGAGACAGGGGGGGACAGATACGCAGTATTTT
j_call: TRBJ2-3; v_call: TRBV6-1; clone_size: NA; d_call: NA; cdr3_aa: CASSEVGLLDTQYF; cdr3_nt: TGTGCCAGCAGTGAAGTAGGCCTTCTCGATACGCAGTATTTT
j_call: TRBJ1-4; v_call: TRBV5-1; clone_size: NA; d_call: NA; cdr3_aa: CASSGEGKLFF; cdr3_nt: TGCGCCAGCAGCGGTGAGGGAAAACTGTTTTTT
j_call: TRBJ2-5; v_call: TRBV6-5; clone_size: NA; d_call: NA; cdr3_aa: CASSYFGAGRGETQYF; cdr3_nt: TGTGCCAGCAGTTACTTTGGGGCAGGGCGAGGGGAGACCCAGTACTTC
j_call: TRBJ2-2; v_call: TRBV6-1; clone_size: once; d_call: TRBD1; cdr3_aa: CASKEGTGGTGELFF; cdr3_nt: TGTGCCAGCAAAGAGGGGACAGGGGGAACCGGGGAGCTGTTTTTT
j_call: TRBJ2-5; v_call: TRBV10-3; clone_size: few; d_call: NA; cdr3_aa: CAISERGASGQETQYF; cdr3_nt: TGTGCCATCAGTGAGCGGGGTGCATCTGGTCAAGAGACCCAGTACTTC
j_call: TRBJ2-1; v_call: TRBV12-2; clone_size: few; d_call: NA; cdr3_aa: CASRLDNSGRNNEQFF; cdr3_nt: TGTGCAAGTCGCTTAGACAATAGCGGGCGCAACAATGAGCAGTTCTTC
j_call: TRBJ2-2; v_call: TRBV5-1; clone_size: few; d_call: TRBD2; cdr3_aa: CASSLMTSGGARAGELFF; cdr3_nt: TGCGCCAGCAGCCTAATGACTAGCGGGGGGGCCCGTGCCGGGGAGCTGTTTTTT
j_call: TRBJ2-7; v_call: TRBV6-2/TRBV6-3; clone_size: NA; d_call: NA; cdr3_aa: CASRPMSSYEQYF; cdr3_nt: TGTGCCAGCAGGCCGATGAGCTCCTACGAGCAGTACTTC
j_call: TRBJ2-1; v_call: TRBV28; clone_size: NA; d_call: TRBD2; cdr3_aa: CASSSPSGRVPEQFF; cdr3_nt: TGTGCCAGCAGCTCTCCTAGCGGGAGGGTTCCTGAGCAGTTCTTC
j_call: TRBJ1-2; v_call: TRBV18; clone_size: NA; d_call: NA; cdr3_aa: CASSPSFGEYMGYGYTF; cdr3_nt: TGTGCCAGCTCACCAAGCTTCGGGGAATATATGGGTTATGGCTACACCTTC
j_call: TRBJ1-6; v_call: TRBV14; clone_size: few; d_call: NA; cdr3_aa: CASRGRTSSPLHF; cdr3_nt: TGTGCCAGCAGGGGCAGGACTTCTTCACCCCTCCACTTT
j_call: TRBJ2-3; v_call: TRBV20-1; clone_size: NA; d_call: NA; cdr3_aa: CSARRPSDTQYF; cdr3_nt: TGCAGTGCTAGACGTCCGTCAGATACGCAGTATTTT
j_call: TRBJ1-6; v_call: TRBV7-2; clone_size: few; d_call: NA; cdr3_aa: CASSNRGPYNSPLHF; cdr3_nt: TGTGCCAGCAGCAATCGCGGCCCCTATAATTCACCCCTCCACTTT
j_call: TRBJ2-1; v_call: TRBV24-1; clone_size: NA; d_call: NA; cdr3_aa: CATSDSATAEYYNEQFF; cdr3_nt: TGTGCCACCAGTGATTCCGCGACGGCGGAGTACTACAATGAGCAGTTCTTC
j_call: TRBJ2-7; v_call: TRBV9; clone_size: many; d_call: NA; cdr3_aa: CASSAPSRRAYEQYF; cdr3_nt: TGTGCCAGCAGCGCACCGTCCCGACGGGCCTACGAGCAGTACTTC
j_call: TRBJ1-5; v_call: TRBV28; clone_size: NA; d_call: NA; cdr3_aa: CASSSSAAGSYNQPQHF; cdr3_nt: TGTGCCAGCAGTTCCTCGGCCGCCGGGAGCTACAATCAGCCCCAGCATTTT
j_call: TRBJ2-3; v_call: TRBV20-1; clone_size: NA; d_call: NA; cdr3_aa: CSARKGGQQKRDTQYF; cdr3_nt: TGCAGTGCTAGAAAGGGCGGACAGCAAAAGAGGGATACGCAGTATTTT